Following are 4 T cell receptor beta chains from one sample sequenced in a study of blood T cell repertoires in COVID-19. Generated by immunoSEQ multiplex PCR, the TCRdb table keeps only in-frame clones and is missing some. The table records under 350,000 clones, over 75% of them present only once. The sequenced sample consisted of peripheral blood. These receptors were obtained from a human donor in a cohort sampled during active COVID-19.

The chain recombines TRBV6-5 with TRBJ2-4, with TRBD1 matching 7 bases. Germline CDR1 and CDR2: MNHEY and SVGAGI. V trimming: 6 bases; J trimming: 5 bases; junction bases outside the gene matches: 10. This CDR3 spans 15 amino acids. The CDR3 bases are TGTGCCAGCAGGACCCGACAGGGCGAGGAAAACATTCAGTACTTC. It is translated as CASRTRQGEENIQYF.

This chain links TRBV27 with TRBJ2-1; perhaps TRBD2 as D (6 bases). This CDR3 is built from 17 residues. The germline V gene has CDR1 MNHEY and CDR2 SMNVEV (reference sequence). V was cut by 1 base and J by 5 bases, with 18 bases left in between. Written as DNA, the CDR3 is TGTGCCAGCAGTTTATGGTCTTGGGCTAGCGTAAACAATGAGCAGTTCTTC. Translated: CASSLWSWASVNNEQFF.

This clone has only a few counts. The gene calls are TRBV7-2 and TRBJ2-2, with 7 bases aligning to TRBD2. V shed 5 bases, J shed 1 base, and the junction held 1 base outside the gene matches. CDR3 length equals 14 residues. Looked up from germline, CDR1 is SGHTA and CDR2 is FQGNSA. The CDR3: CASSPSGNTGELFF. The CDR3 region has the DNA TGTGCCAGCAGCCCTAGCGGGAACACCGGGGAGCTGTTTTTT.

The chain recombines TRBV28 with TRBJ1-2; a possible D gene is TRBD1 (5 bases). The CDR3 length is 16 residues. The germline V and J ends were trimmed by 4 bases and 8 bases, with 23 bases remaining between them. In germline, CDR1 is MDHEN, CDR2 SYDVKM. CDR3 in amino acids: CASSSLASGGGRGYTF. The DNA for the CDR3 is TGTGCCAGCAGTTCGCTAGCTTCTGGGGGAGGGAGAGGCTACACCTTC.